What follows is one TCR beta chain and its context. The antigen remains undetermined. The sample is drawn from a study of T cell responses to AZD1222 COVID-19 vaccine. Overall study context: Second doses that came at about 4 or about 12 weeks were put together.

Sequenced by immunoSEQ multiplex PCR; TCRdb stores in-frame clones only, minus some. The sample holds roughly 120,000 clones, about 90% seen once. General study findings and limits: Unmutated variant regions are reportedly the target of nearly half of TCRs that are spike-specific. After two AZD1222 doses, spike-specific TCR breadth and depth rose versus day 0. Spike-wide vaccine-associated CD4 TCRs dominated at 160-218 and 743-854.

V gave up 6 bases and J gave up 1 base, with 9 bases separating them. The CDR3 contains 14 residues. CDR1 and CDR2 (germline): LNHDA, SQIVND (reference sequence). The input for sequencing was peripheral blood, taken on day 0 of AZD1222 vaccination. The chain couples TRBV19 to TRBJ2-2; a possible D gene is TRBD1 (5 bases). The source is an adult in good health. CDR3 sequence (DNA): TGTGCCAGTAGGTTCAGGGTGAACACCGGGGAGCTGTTTTTT. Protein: CASRFRVNTGELFF.